This T cell receptor beta chain was profiled in a study of Ad26.COV2.S vaccination and SARS-CoV-2 variants. CDR1 is DFQATT, CDR2 SNEGSKA, per germline (reference sequence). The V and J ends lost 3 bases and 12 bases respectively, with 11 bases between them. The CDR3 is 11 residues long. This clone has just one count. Clones were sequenced by immunoSEQ multiplex PCR, and TCRdb holds only the in-frame ones, with some missing. The sample consists of about 350,000 clones, roughly nine tenths of them appearing once. The sample consisted of peripheral blood, taken after recovery from COVID-19. The genes are TRBV20-1 and TRBJ1-4; D not resolved. This clonotype was obtained from a human donor who had recovered from COVID-19. CDR3 sequence (DNA): TGCAGTGCTAGTTGGCTGCTGGAACTGTTTTTT. It translates to CSASWLLELFF.